These 13 T cell receptor beta chains originate from one sample sequenced in a study of T cells after yellow fever vaccination. TCRdb analysed the 5' RACE reads with MiXCR anew, one entry per CDR3 protein. The sample yields approximately 110,000 distinct CDR3 sequences, around 7.7% seen once. This sample comprised CD4+ T cells sorted from PBMCs, obtained approximately 11 days after the first yellow fever vaccination. These receptors were collected from a man younger than 35 who received the YFV17D yellow fever vaccine.

This clonotype was recorded many times. The chain couples TRBV19 to TRBJ1-1; 11 bases agree with TRBD1. CDR1 LNHDA and CDR2 SQIVND come from the germline V gene (reference sequence). This CDR3 is built from 16 residues. With V trimmed by 6 bases and J by 1 base, 7 bases remained unmatched. In DNA form, the CDR3 reads TGTGCCAGTAGAGGGGGGACAGGGGGGCCGAACACTGAAGCTTTCTTT. Translation gives CASRGGTGGPNTEAFF.

Turning to this clonotype: This may be a read error: a much more frequent sequence differs by one nucleotide. The chain employs TRBV5-1 and TRBJ2-1; no reliable D call. There are 14 residues in the CDR3. Germline V gives CDR1 SGHRS, CDR2 YFSETQ. Here the CDR3 reads CASSLEGSYNKQFF. CDR3 nucleotides: TGCGCCAGCAGCTTGGAAGGATCCTACAATAAGCAGTTCTTC.

This chain uses TRBV6-2 or TRBV6-3 with TRBJ2-2; 16 nucleotides line up with TRBD2. Germline CDR1 is MNHEY and CDR2 is SVGEGT. This CDR3 region has 18 residues. J lost 3 bases, V lost 5 bases, and 6 bases had no gene match. For the CDR3, the DNA is TGTGCCAGCAGTGACGGGACTAGCGGGGGGGCGTACACCGGGGAGCTGTTTTTT. This sequence encodes CASSDGTSGGAYTGELFF.

This clonotype was observed at least ten times. This rearrangement joins TRBV7-2 to TRBJ2-2; 8 bases map to TRBD1. The J segment lost 3 bases and the V segment lost 3 bases, leaving 3 bases of the junction unmatched. CDR3 length equals 15 residues. Germline V gene data show CDR1 as SGHTA and CDR2 as FQGNSA. The CDR3 here is CASSLGTGYTGELFF. CDR3 sequence (DNA): TGTGCCAGCAGCTTGGGGACAGGATACACCGGGGAGCTGTTTTTT. Full variable domain (missing parts from reference TRBV7-2 and TRBJ2-2): GAGVSQSPSNKVTEKGKDVELRCDPISGHTALYWYRQSLGQGLEFLIYFQGNSAPDKSGLPSDRFSAERTGGSVSTLTIQRTQQEDSAVYLCASSLGTGYTGELFFGEGSRLTVL.

Regarding this clonotype: This could be a read error, since a much larger clone is one nucleotide away. The conserved final phenylalanine or tryptophan is absent from the CDR3, which likely points to a read error. The chain couples TRBV20-1 to TRBJ2-2; D not resolved. The CDR3 is 15 residues long. Germline CDR1 is DFQATT and CDR2 is SNEGSKA (reference sequence). V was shortened by 7 bases and J by 7 bases, with 22 bases between the two germline ends. CDR3 DNA sequence: TGCAGTGTCGCCGGGCCCCCTCTATGGGGCGGGGAGCTGTTTTCT. This encodes CSVAGPPLWGGELFS.

This clonotype was seen many times. The gene calls are TRBV29-1 and TRBJ2-3; no clear D. The V end lost 4 bases, the J end lost 2 bases, and 1 base lay between the germline ends. CDR1 SQVTM and CDR2 ANQGSEA come from the germline V gene. The CDR3 is 10 amino acids. CDR3 in DNA: TGCAGCGTTGCCACAGATACGCAGTATTTT. Its protein product is CSVATDTQYF.

This clonotype occurred once. The chain combines TRBV6-5 with TRBJ1-1, with a possible D match to TRBD1 (5 bases). The CDR3 loop spans 15 amino acids. CDR1 is MNHEY, CDR2 SVGAGI, per germline. Trimming pared 4 bases from V and 5 bases from J, leaving 17 bases between. In DNA, the CDR3 is TGTGCCAGCAGTTTCTCGGACATCTTCGGGACTGAAGCTTTCTTT. This sequence encodes CASSFSDIFGTEAFF.

This clonotype has ten or more counts. This CDR3 reads CSAPPDGATNEKLFF. As DNA, the CDR3 is TGCAGTGCTCCACCGGATGGGGCAACTAATGAAAAACTGTTTTTT. The chain links TRBV20-1 to TRBJ1-4; unclear D gene. The CDR3 loop spans 15 amino acids. V was pared by 5 bases and J by 0 bases, with 13 bases between. The germline V gene has CDR1 DFQATT and CDR2 SNEGSKA (reference sequence).

At least ten counts were recorded for this clonotype. This chain uses TRBV29-1 with TRBJ2-1; the D call may be TRBD1 or TRBD2 (5 bases each). Germline V gene lookup returns CDR1 SQVTM and CDR2 ANQGSEA. CDR3 length equals 14 residues. V was trimmed by 5 bases and J by 1 base, leaving 12 bases between them. CDR3 sequence (DNA): TGCAGCGTTCCATCCGGGGCATCCTACAATGAGCAGTTCTTC. This sequence encodes CSVPSGASYNEQFF.

This sequence joins TRBV12-3 or TRBV12-4 and TRBJ1-3; no reliable D call. V lost 2 bases, J lost 0 bases, and 17 bases lay in between. CDR3 length equals 18 residues. The CDR3 spells CASSLTRNLLSSGNTIYF. CDR3 nucleotide sequence: TGTGCCAGCAGTTTAACACGGAACCTCCTCAGCTCTGGAAACACCATATATTTT.

With respect to this clonotype: A read error is possible here, since a much larger clone lies one base away. The chain links TRBV6-1 to TRBJ1-1; no clear D. The CDR3 consists of 13 residues. V lost 3 bases and J 0 bases, leaving 5 bases between the germline ends. Germline V gene sequence: CDR1 MNHNS, CDR2 SASEGT. This chain's CDR3 is CASSDVMNTEAFF. The CDR3 DNA sequence: TGTGCCAGCAGTGACGTGATGAACACTGAAGCTTTCTTT.

This clonotype was counted ten times or more. The V and J genes are TRBV5-1 and TRBJ1-1; 7 nucleotides align to TRBD1. The CDR3 has 15 amino acids. Germline CDR1 SGHRS, CDR2 YFSETQ. V trimming: 4 bases; J trimming: 4 bases; junction bases outside the gene matches: 10. CDR3 region: CASSPQTGSGTEAFF. Here the CDR3 DNA reads TGCGCCAGCAGCCCCCAGACAGGGTCGGGCACTGAAGCTTTCTTT.

This clonotype was counted ten times or more. The chain carries TRBV6-6 and TRBJ2-7; D may be TRBD2 (7 bases). Between the trimmed V and J ends, which lost 7 bases and 6 bases, there was a span of 16 bases. There are 13 residues in the CDR3. Germline V gene data show CDR1 as MNHNY and CDR2 as SVGAGI (reference sequence). CDR3 amino acids: CASMVGAGVEQYV. The CDR3 coding sequence is TGTGCCAGCATGGTGGGGGCGGGGGTCGAGCAGTACGTC.